This T cell receptor beta chain was profiled in a study of T cells in Graves' hyperthyroidism and ophthalmopathy. Germline V CDR1 and CDR2: MNHEY, SMNVEV (reference sequence). The CDR3 loop spans 16 amino acids. V lost 5 bases and J lost 5, with 16 bases in between. Regions amplified from RNA transcripts were the TCR beta CDR3 regions. With the HTBI primer set, the TCR CDR3 went through a first round of RT-PCR. TCRdb ran MiXCR on the multiplex PCR reads and lists one entry per CDR3 protein. The sample records roughly 570,000 distinct CDR3 sequences, less than 20% being singletons. The receptor was derived from a woman in her twenties or thirties with Graves' hyperthyroidism. The sequencing input was blood. The chain joins TRBV27 to TRBJ1-6; D may be TRBD1 (5 bases). CDR3 loop: CASSERRGQDNSPLHF. DNA for the CDR3: TGTGCCAGCAGTGAGCGACGAGGACAAGATAATTCACCCCTCCACTTT.